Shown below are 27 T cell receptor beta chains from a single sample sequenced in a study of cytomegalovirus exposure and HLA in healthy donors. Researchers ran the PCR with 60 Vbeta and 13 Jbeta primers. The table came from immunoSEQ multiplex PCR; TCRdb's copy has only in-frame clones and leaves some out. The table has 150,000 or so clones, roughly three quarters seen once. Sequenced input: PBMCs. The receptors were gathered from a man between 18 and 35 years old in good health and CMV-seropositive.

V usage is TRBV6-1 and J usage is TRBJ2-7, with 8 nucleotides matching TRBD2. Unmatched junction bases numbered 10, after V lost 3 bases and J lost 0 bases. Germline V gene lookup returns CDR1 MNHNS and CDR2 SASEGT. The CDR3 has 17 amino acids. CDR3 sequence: CASSEAFSGTRSYEQYV. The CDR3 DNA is TGTGCCAGCAGTGAGGCTTTTAGCGGGACCCGCTCCTACGAGCAGTACGTC.

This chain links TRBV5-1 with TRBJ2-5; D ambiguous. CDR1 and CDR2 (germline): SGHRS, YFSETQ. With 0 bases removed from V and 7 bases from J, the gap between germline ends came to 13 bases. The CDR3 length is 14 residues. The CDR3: CASSLGTGERTQYF. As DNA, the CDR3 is TGCGCCAGCAGCTTGGGTACGGGTGAGAGGACCCAGTACTTC.

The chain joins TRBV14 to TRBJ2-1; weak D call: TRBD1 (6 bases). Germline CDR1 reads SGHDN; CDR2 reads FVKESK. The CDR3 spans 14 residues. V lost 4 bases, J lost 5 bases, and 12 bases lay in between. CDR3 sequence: CASSLPRDNNEQFF. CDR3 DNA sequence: TGTGCCAGCAGCCTCCCTCGGGACAACAATGAGCAGTTCTTC. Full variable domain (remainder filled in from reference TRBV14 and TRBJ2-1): EAGVTQFPSHSVIEKGQTVTLRCDPISGHDNLYWYRRVMGKEIKFLLHFVKESKQDESGMPNNRFLAERTGGTYSTLKVQPAELEDSGVYFCASSLPRDNNEQFFGPGTRLTVL.

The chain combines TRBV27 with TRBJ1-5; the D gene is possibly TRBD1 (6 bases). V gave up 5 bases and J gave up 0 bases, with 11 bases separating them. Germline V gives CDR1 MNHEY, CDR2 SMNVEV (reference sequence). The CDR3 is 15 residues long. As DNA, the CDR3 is TGTGCCAGCAGTAGCAGGGGTTATAGCAATCAGCCCCAGCATTTT. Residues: CASSSRGYSNQPQHF.

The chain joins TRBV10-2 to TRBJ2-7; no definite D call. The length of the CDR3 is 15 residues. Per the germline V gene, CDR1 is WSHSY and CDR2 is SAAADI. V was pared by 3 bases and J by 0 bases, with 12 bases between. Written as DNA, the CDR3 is TGCGCCAGCAGTGATCGGCGACAAAGCTCCTACGAGCAGTACGTC. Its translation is CASSDRRQSSYEQYV.

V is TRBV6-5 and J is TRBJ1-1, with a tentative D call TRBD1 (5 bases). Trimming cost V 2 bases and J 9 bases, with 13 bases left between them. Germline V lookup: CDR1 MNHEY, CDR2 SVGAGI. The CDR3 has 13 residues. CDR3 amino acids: CASSYGAGTQAFF. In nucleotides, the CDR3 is TGTGCCAGCAGTTACGGAGCGGGGACCCAAGCTTTCTTT.

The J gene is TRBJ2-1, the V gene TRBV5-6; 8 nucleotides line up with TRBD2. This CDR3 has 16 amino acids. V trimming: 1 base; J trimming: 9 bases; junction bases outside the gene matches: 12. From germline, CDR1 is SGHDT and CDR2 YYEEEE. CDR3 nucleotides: TGTGCCAGCAGCTTGCCAAGGACTAGCTCCAACAGTGAGCAGTTCTTC. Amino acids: CASSLPRTSSNSEQFF.

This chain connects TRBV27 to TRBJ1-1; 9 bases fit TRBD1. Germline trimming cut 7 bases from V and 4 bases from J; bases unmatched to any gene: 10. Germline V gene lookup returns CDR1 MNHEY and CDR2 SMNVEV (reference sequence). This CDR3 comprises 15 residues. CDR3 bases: TGTGCCAGCACCAGCAACAGGGGGCAGCGCACTGAAGCTTTCTTT. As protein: CASTSNRGQRTEAFF.

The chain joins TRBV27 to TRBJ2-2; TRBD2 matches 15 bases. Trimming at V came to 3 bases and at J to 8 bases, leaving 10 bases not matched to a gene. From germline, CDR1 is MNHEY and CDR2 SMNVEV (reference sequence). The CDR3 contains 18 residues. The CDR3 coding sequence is TGTGCCAGCAGTTTCGGACTAGCGGGGGGGCAATCTGGAGGGGAGCTGTTTTTT. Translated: CASSFGLAGGQSGGELFF.

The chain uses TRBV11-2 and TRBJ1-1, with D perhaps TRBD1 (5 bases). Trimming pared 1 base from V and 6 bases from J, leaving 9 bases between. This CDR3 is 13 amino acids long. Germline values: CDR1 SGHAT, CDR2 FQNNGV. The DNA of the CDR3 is TGTGCCAGCAGCTTAGGTGGGGCGCCTGAAGCTTTCTTT. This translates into CASSLGGAPEAFF.

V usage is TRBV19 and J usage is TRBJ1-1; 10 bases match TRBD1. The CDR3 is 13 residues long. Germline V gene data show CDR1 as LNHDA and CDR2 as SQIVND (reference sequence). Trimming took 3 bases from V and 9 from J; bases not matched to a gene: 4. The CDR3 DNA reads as TGTGCCAGTAGTATCGGACAGGGGGTAAAAGCTTTCTTT. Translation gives CASSIGQGVKAFF.

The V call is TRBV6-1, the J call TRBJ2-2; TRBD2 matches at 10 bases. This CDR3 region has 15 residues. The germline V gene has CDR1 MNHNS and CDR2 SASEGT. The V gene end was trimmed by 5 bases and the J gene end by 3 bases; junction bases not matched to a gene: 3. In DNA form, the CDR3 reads TGTGCCAGCAGTCCTCTAGCGGGAGACACCGGGGAGCTGTTTTTT. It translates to CASSPLAGDTGELFF.

The CDR3 nucleotides are TGTGCCAGCAGTTACTCGAGGTTTCAGCCCCAGCATTTT. It yields the protein CASSYSRFQPQHF. The J gene is TRBJ1-5, the V gene TRBV6-5; D not resolved. Germline assignment: CDR1 MNHEY and CDR2 SVGAGI. The CDR3 covers 13 residues. Trimming took 0 bases from V and 6 from J, leaving 6 bases between them.

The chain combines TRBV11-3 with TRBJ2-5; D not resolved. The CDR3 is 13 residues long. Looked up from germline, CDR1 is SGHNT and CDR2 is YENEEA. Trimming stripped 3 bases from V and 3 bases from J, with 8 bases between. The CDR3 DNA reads TGTGCCAGCAGCTTGCAGGTGGAAGAGACCCAGTACTTC. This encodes CASSLQVEETQYF.

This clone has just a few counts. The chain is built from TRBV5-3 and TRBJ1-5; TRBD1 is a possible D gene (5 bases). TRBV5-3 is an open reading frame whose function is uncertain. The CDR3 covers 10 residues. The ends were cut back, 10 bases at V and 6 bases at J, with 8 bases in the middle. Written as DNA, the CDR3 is TGTGCCTCGGGGGGTCAGCCCCAGCATTTT. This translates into CASGGQPQHF.

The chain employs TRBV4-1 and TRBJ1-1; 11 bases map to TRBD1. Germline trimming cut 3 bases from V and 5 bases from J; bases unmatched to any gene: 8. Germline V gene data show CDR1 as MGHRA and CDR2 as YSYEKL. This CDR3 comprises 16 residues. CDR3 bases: TGCGCCAGCAGCCACGGACAGGGGGCGCTTGGGACTGAAGCTTTCTTT. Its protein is CASSHGQGALGTEAFF.

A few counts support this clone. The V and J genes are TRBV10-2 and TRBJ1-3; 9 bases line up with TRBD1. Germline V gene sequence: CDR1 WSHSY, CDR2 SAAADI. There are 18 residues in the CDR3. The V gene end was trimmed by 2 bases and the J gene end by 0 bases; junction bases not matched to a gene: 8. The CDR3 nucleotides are TGCGCCAGCAGTGAGCATGGGACAGGGTTGGGCTCTGGAAACACCATATATTTT. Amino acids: CASSEHGTGLGSGNTIYF.

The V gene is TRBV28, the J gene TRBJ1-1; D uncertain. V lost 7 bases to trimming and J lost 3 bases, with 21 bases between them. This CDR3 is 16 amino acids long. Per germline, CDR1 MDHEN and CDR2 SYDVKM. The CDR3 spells CASTTRWRVGYTEAFF. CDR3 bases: TGTGCCAGCACCACCCGGTGGAGGGTGGGGTACACTGAAGCTTTCTTT.

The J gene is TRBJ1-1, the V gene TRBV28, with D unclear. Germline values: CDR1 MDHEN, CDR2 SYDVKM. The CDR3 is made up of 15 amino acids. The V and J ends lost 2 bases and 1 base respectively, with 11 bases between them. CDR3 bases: TGTGCCAGCAGTTTACTCGCTACCGGGAACACTGAAGCTTTCTTT. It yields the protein CASSLLATGNTEAFF. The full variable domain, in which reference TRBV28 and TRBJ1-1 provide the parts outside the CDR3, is DVKVTQSSRYLVKRTGEKVFLECVQDMDHENMFWYRQDPGLGLRLIYFSYDVKMKEKGDIPEGYSVSREKKERFSLILESASTNQTSMYLCASSLLATGNTEAFFGQGTRLTVV.

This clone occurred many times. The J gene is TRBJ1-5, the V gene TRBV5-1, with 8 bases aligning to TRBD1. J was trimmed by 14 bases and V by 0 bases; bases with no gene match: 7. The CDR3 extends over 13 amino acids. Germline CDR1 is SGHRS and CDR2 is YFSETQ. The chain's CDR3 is CASSLGGQGPEHF. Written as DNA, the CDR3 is TGCGCCAGCAGCTTGGGAGGACAGGGCCCGGAGCATTTT.

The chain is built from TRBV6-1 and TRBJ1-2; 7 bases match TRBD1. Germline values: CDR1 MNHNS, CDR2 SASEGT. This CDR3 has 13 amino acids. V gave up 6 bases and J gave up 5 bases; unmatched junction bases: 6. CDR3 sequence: CASSRTGAYGYTF. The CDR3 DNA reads TGTGCCAGCAGCAGGACAGGAGCTTATGGCTACACCTTC.

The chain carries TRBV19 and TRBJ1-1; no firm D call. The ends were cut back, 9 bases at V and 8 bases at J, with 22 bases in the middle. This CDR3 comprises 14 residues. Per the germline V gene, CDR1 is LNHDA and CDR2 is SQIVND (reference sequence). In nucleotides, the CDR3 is TGTGCCAGCAGGTTGGGCAGGCACGTCACAGAAGCTTTCTTT. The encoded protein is CASRLGRHVTEAFF.

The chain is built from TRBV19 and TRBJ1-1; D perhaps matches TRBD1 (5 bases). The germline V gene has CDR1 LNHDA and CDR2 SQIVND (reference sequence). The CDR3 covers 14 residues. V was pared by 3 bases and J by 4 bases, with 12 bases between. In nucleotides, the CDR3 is TGTGCCAGTAGTATCCACGGGGGATCCACTGAAGCTTTCTTT. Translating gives CASSIHGGSTEAFF.

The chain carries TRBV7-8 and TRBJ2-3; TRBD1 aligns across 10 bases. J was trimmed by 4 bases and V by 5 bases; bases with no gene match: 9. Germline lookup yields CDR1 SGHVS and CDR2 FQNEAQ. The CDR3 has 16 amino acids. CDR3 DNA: TGTGCCAGCAGCCTCTCCGGGACAGGGGTGGCAGATACGCAGTATTTT. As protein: CASSLSGTGVADTQYF.

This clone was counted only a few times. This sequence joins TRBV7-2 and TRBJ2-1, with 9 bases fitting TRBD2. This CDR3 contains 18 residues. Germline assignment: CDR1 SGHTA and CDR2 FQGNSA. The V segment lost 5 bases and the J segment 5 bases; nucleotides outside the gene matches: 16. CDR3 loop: CASSPWGRGSGRNNEQFF. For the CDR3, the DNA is TGTGCCAGCAGCCCCTGGGGGAGGGGCAGCGGGAGGAACAATGAGCAGTTCTTC.

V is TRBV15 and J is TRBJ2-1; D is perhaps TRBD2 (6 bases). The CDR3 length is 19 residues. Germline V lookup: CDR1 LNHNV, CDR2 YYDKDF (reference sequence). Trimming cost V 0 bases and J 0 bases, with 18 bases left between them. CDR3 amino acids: CATSRDLLVSGSSYNEQFF. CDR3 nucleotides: TGTGCCACCAGCAGAGACCTACTAGTTTCCGGGAGCTCCTACAATGAGCAGTTCTTC. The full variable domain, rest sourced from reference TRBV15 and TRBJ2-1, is DAMVIQNPRYQVTQFGKPVTLSCSQTLNHNVMYWYQQKSSQAPKLLFHYYDKDFNNEADTPDNFQSRRPNTSFCFLDIRSPGLGDTAMYLCATSRDLLVSGSSYNEQFFGPGTRLTVL.

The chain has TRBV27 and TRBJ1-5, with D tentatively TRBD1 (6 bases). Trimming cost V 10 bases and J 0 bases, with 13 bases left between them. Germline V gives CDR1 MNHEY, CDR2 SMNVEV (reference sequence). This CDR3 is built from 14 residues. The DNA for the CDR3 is TGTGCCACCCGGACAGCTTATAGCAATCAGCCCCAGCATTTT. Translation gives CATRTAYSNQPQHF.